Reported below is one T cell receptor beta chain. Enrollment of patients from Seattle took place during active infection, with longitudinal follow-up. The record originates from a study of blood T cell repertoires in COVID-19. Study-level information: Donors in the United States, Italy and Spain gave samples during acute or convalescent COVID-19. Sources were T cells, B-cell-depleted T cells, or PBMCs; the material itself was cDNA or gDNA.

The V and J ends lost 1 base and 3 bases, in that order; junction bases with no gene match: 3. CDR3 length: 15 amino acids. Germline values: CDR1 SGHDT, CDR2 YYEEEE. Authors' methods: Nucleated cell number was recorded as an estimate derived from reference gene primer amplification. Sequencing used immunoSEQ multiplex PCR; TCRdb keeps in-frame clones, though not all of them. Clone size and V and J calls were adopted from that table, with D and trimming inferred from the DNA. The sample has over 400,000 clones, about 88% seen once. Sequenced input: peripheral blood. The receptor comes from a woman between 50 and 59 years old with COVID-19, enrolled during active disease. This chain links TRBV5-6 with TRBJ2-1; 8 nucleotides align to TRBD1. The CDR3 sequence is CASSLFGTGYNEQFF. The CDR3 DNA is TGTGCCAGCAGCTTGTTTGGGACAGGCTACAATGAGCAGTTCTTC.